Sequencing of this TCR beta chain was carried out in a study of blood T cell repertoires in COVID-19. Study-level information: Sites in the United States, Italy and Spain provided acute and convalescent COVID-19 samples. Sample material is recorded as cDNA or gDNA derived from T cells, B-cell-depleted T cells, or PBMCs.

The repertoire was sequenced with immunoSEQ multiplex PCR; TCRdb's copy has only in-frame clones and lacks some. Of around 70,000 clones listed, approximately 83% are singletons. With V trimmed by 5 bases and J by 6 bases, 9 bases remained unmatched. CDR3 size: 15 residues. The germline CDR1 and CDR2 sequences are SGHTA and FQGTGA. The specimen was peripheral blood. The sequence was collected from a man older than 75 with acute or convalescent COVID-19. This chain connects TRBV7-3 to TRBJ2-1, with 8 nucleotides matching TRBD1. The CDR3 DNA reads TGTGCCAGCAGCCCGGGACAGGTTGTGGTCAATGAGCAGTTCTTC. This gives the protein CASSPGQVVVNEQFF.